These 5 T cell receptor beta chains were all obtained from the same sample, sequenced in a study of blood T cell repertoires in COVID-19. This table comes from immunoSEQ multiplex PCR, and its TCRdb copy is limited to in-frame clones, with some not included. The table records some 530,000 clones, 75% to 90% of them present only once. The sequenced sample consisted of PBMCs or T cells enriched from blood (not recorded which). All receptors come from an older woman who had recovered from COVID-19.

V gene TRBV12-2 combines with J gene TRBJ2-7; the table gives TRBD2 as D, unverified against the DNA. TRBV12-2 is annotated as a pseudogene. This CDR3 has 11 amino acids. The CDR3 region is CASRTPYEQYV. DNA for the CDR3: TGTGCAAGTCGGACTCCTTACGAGCAGTACGTC.

J is TRBJ2-3 and V is TRBV4-1, with 14 bases lining up with TRBD2. This CDR3 has 17 residues. V trimming: 6 bases; J trimming: 2 bases; junction bases outside the gene matches: 7. CDR1 is MGHRA, CDR2 YSYEKL, per germline. The CDR3 here is CASSPRTSGGNTDTQYF. The DNA for the CDR3 is TGCGCCAGCAGTCCCCGGACTAGCGGGGGGAACACAGATACGCAGTATTTT.

V usage is TRBV19 and J usage is TRBJ1-3; D may be TRBD1 (5 bases). Trimming cost V 6 bases and J 8 bases, with 11 bases left between them. CDR1 and CDR2 (germline): LNHDA, SQIVND (reference sequence). The CDR3 runs 12 residues. CDR3 nucleotide sequence: TGTGCCAGTAGCCCGGGGGGGGACACCATATATTTT. This translates into CASSPGGDTIYF. Full variable domain (remainder filled in from reference TRBV19 and TRBJ1-3): DGGITQSPKYLFRKEGQNVTLSCEQNLNHDAMYWYRQDPGQGLRLIYYSQIVNDFQKGDIAEGYSVSREKKESFPLTVTSAQKNPTAFYLCASSPGGDTIYFGEGSWLTVV.

The chain couples TRBV30 to TRBJ1-2, with TRBD1 matching 8 bases. The V segment lost 8 bases and the J segment 3 bases; nucleotides outside the gene matches: 5. The CDR3 covers 12 residues. Germline CDR1 GTSNPN, CDR2 SVGIG (reference sequence). The CDR3 sequence is CAGQGWDYGYTF. The CDR3 DNA follows: TGTGCCGGACAGGGTTGGGACTATGGCTACACCTTC. Looking up the rest from reference TRBV30 and TRBJ1-2 gives the full variable domain: SQTIHQWPATLVQPVGSPLSLECTVEGTSNPNLYWYRQAAGRGLQLLFYSVGIGQISSEVPQNLSASRPQDRQFILSSKKLLLSDSGFYLCAGQGWDYGYTFGSGTRLTVV.

The rearrangement uses TRBV4-1 and TRBJ2-3, with 9 bases that match TRBD1. Germline V gives CDR1 MGHRA, CDR2 YSYEKL. Unmatched junction bases numbered 5, after V lost 6 bases and J lost 4 bases. CDR3 length equals 14 residues. The CDR3 DNA sequence: TGCGCCAGCAGGGGACAGGGTCGAGCAGATACGCAGTATTTT. It is translated as CASRGQGRADTQYF.